In its sample, the clone carrying this T cell receptor beta chain was seen many times. The antigen is not known. This sample was included in a study of post-analysis software for immune sequencing data. V dropped 1 base and J dropped 3 bases, with 13 bases sitting between them. There are 15 residues in the CDR3. Per germline, CDR1 MGHRA and CDR2 YSYEKL. TCR beta libraries were prepared from cDNA with unique molecular identifiers. T cells numbering 1 to 10 million yielded cDNA molecules that totaled about 500,000. TCRdb reanalysed the PCR reads using MiXCR and keeps one entry per CDR3 protein. The sample lists about 160,000 distinct CDR3 sequences, 30% to 45% occurring once. Study-level findings and limits: Relative to controls, patients had 5 or 6 TRBV segments at higher frequency, with TRBV5-6, TRBV5-1 and TRBV20-1 among these. Multiple sclerosis patients showed significantly lower normalized Chao1 diversity than controls did.

J is TRBJ2-7 and V is TRBV4-1; TRBD2 is a possible D gene (6 bases). The TCR originated in a girl under 18 with multiple sclerosis. Source: blood, taken after autologous hematopoietic stem cell transplantation. In DNA, the CDR3 is TGCGCCAGCAGCCAAGGCGATGGTAGCGGCTACGAGCAGTACTTC. This codes for CASSQGDGSGYEQYF.